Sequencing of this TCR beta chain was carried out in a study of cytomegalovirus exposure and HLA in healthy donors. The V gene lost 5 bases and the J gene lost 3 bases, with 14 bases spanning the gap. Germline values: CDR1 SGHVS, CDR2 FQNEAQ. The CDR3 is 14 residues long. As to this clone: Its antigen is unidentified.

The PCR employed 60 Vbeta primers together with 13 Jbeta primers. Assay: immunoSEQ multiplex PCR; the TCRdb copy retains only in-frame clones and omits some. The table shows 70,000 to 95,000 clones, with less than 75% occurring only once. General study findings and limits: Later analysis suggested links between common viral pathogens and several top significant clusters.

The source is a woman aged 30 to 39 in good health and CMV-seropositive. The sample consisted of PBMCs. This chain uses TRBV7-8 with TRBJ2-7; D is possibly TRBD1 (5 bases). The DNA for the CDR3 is TGTGCCAGCAGCCCATCAGGGATCGGCTACGAGCAGTACTTC. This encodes CASSPSGIGYEQYF. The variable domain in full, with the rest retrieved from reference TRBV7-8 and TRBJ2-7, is GAGVSQSPRYKVAKRGQDVALRCDPISGHVSLFWYQQALGQGPEFLTYFQNEAQLDKSGLPSDRFFAERPEGSVSTLKIQRTQQEDSAVYLCASSPSGIGYEQYFGPGTRLTVT.